The 5 T cell receptor beta chains in this list originate from one sample, sequenced in a study of T cell repertoires in cytomegalovirus infection. MiXCR was run by TCRdb on the reads, yielding one entry per CDR3 protein. The sample consists of some 160,000 distinct CDR3 sequences, roughly 15% of them appearing once. Sequencing was done on a sample of CD8+ T cells from PBMCs. These receptor sequences come from a human donor in good health (CMV status not recorded). Some clones in this sample may be carry-over from other donors' samples.

J is TRBJ2-7 and V is TRBV11-3; D is ambiguous. The CDR3 has 12 residues. Trimming left V 0 bases short and J 7 bases short, with 7 bases between. CDR1 is SGHNT, CDR2 YENEEA, per germline. The chain's CDR3 is CASSLDQREQYF. For the CDR3, the DNA is TGTGCCAGCAGCTTAGATCAGAGAGAGCAGTACTTC. The whole variable domain, filled in from reference TRBV11-3 and TRBJ2-7, reads EAGVVQSPRYKIIEKKQPVAFWCNPISGHNTLYWYLQNLGQGPELLIRYENEEAVDDSQLPKDRFSAERLKGVDSTLKIQPAELGDSAVYLCASSLDQREQYFGPGTRLTVT.

This clonotype was counted between two and nine times. The J gene is TRBJ2-7, the V gene TRBV9; the match to TRBD1 covers 8 bases. Unmatched junction bases numbered 5, after V lost 2 bases and J lost 4 bases. Germline CDR1 and CDR2: SGDLS and YYNGEE. The CDR3 extends over 14 amino acids. CDR3 coding DNA: TGTGCCAGCAGCGTCGGACAGGGCCCTTACGAGCAGTACTTC. This sequence encodes CASSVGQGPYEQYF.

V gene TRBV6-5 combines with J gene TRBJ2-1, with D perhaps given as TRBD1 or TRBD2 (5 bases each). The V gene lost 2 bases and the J gene lost 7 bases, with 12 bases spanning the gap. The germline V gene has CDR1 MNHEY and CDR2 SVGAGI. The CDR3 is made up of 14 amino acids. The DNA for the CDR3 is TGTGCCAGCAGTTACGTGGGGGAACGGAATGAGCAGTTCTTC. Its protein is CASSYVGERNEQFF.

This clonotype was seen a few times. This sequence joins TRBV7-2 and TRBJ1-4; 7 nucleotides match TRBD1. J was trimmed by 8 bases and V by 5 bases; bases with no gene match: 8. The germline gives CDR1 SGHTA, CDR2 FQGNSA. There are 14 residues in the CDR3. For the CDR3, the DNA is TGTGCCAGCAGCAAGACAGGGTTGGGCGAAAAACTGTTTTTT. This codes for CASSKTGLGEKLFF.

There are a few counts of this clonotype. The gene calls are TRBV2 and TRBJ2-1; 9 bases align to TRBD2. Germline V gene lookup returns CDR1 SNHLY and CDR2 FYNNEI. Trimming cost V 3 bases and J 4 bases; bases outside gene matches: 10. This CDR3 comprises 17 residues. CDR3 protein: CASSDRGRRGGYNEQFF. CDR3 coding DNA: TGTGCCAGCAGTGATCGCGGAAGGCGGGGGGGGTACAATGAGCAGTTCTTC.